A selection of T cell receptor beta chains follows, all from one sample in a study of monozygotic twins with inflammatory bowel disease. TCRdb reprocessed the 5' RACE reads, with one entry per CDR3 protein and no DNA. This listing includes around 380,000 distinct CDR3 sequences. The sequenced sample was blood. Receptor source: a human donor with ulcerative colitis or Crohn's disease, or a healthy co-twin of an affected twin (not recorded which). Each CDR3 is given with its conserved first and last residue.

V	J	CDR3
TRBV5-1	TRBJ2-1	CASSSGTSGTYDEQFF
TRBV20-1	TRBJ1-2	CSDWEEGRGGYTF
TRBV5-4	TRBJ2-3	CASSRSGGGDTQYF
TRBV11-2	TRBJ2-1	CASSLEYKAGQFF
TRBV2	TRBJ2-1	CASSVSGFNEQFF
TRBV5-6	TRBJ2-1	CASSFGGPDEQFF
TRBV20-1	TRBJ2-4	CSASAGAKNIQYF
TRBV7-2	TRBJ2-1	CASSLGSPTYNEQFF
TRBV3-1	TRBJ1-1	CASSPRTHHPGNTEAFF
TRBV20-1	TRBJ2-1	CSARDLSSGSLDEQFF
TRBV2	TRBJ1-1	CATLGQTNTEAFF
TRBV10-3	TRBJ1-1	CAIRAGNTEAFF
TRBV29-1	TRBJ1-5	CSVDMGGGQPQHF
TRBV7-2	TRBJ2-1	CASSLGLAVNEQFF
TRBV3-1	TRBJ2-1	CASSQMCCGNEQFF
TRBV4-3	TRBJ2-7	CASSQKARSYEQYF
TRBV30	TRBJ2-5	CAWRGGGERETQYF
TRBV11-2	TRBJ2-5	CASSPNGLANPLSGTQYF
TRBV5-1	TRBJ2-3	CASSRLAGELDTQYF
TRBV27	TRBJ1-5	CASRASGAPQHF
TRBV5-1	TRBJ2-7	CASSLLGTSGTFYEQYF
TRBV6-2/TRBV6-3	TRBJ2-7	CASSYKVSYEQYF
TRBV5-1	TRBJ2-1	CASSSGLSLVDEQFF
TRBV7-8	TRBJ1-5	CASTRDRGARNQPQHF
TRBV5-1	TRBJ2-1	CASSSAGLANYNEQFF
TRBV11-3	TRBJ2-3	CASSSQTGYGTDTQYF
TRBV20-1	TRBJ2-5	CSAIPSGREQETQYF
TRBV27	TRBJ2-2	CASSFVRGGTGELFF
TRBV20-1	TRBJ2-1	CSADSSGGYNEQFF
TRBV7-9	TRBJ1-2	CASSLAAGRDGYTF
TRBV27	TRBJ2-1	CASSPNGAGTSNEQFF
TRBV28	TRBJ2-3	CASSLNKHTQYF
TRBV5-1	TRBJ2-7	CASSLLQGVNEQYF
TRBV6-1	TRBJ1-5	CASKGGGSRNQPQHF
TRBV5-1	TRBJ2-7	CASSLPGGGSYEQYF
TRBV5-1	TRBJ1-4	CASSLVGREDEKLFF
TRBV20-1	TRBJ2-7	CSADRTSGIHEQYF
TRBV28	TRBJ2-4	CASSNGDAKNIQYF
TRBV4-3	TRBJ2-1	CASSQVPFGSGSSYNEQFF
TRBV10-2	TRBJ1-5	CASSESSANNQPQHF
TRBV11-2	TRBJ1-6	CASSTSQVPNSPLHF
TRBV10-3	TRBJ1-2	CAIGTDNNYGYTF
TRBV24-1	TRBJ2-1	CATSAGDASYNEQFF
TRBV18	TRBJ2-2	CASSLEGLTNTGELFF
TRBV29-1	TRBJ2-3	CSVEGDSSTDTQYF
TRBV10-3	TRBJ1-2	CAISEGTSTGYTF
TRBV20-1	TRBJ1-1	CSAPRPGIPEAFF
TRBV7-9	TRBJ1-2	CASSLGQGARGYTF
TRBV7-2	TRBJ1-3	CASSPDRLLSGNTIYF
TRBV30	TRBJ1-6	CAWSGHFGSPLHF
TRBV27	TRBJ2-1	CASSSGATYNEQFF
TRBV20-1	TRBJ1-5	CSASKPNQPQHF
TRBV9	TRBJ2-3	CASSAAAGRSTDTQYF
TRBV5-1	TRBJ1-1	CASSLSTQGDTEAFF
TRBV5-1	TRBJ2-3	CASSLGSGRGTDTQYF
TRBV11-2	TRBJ2-3	CASSRPRTLAEYTDTQYF
TRBV27	TRBJ1-4	CASSLRGRGEKLFF
TRBV11-2	TRBJ1-2	CASSLGFGASGGYTF
TRBV7-2	TRBJ1-1	CASSLARSGGEAFF
TRBV20-1	TRBJ1-6	CSARWGISYNSPLHF